The 10 T cell receptor beta chains below come from one sample, sequenced in a study of cytomegalovirus exposure and HLA in healthy donors. With 60 Vbeta and 13 Jbeta primers, the PCR was carried out. The method was immunoSEQ multiplex PCR; TCRdb's version includes in-frame clones alone and lacks a portion of them. The sample holds 120,000 or so clones, over 75% seen once. The specimen sequenced was PBMCs. These receptors originate from a man between 18 and 29 years old in good health and CMV-seropositive.

V gene TRBV18 combines with J gene TRBJ1-5; 7 nucleotides align to TRBD1. The CDR3 covers 14 residues. Losses at the gene ends were 3 bases for V and 7 bases for J; bases not matched to a gene: 6. Germline loops: CDR1 KGHSH, CDR2 LQKENI. This CDR3 reads CASSPGEGAQPQHF. CDR3 nucleotides: TGTGCCAGCTCACCGGGCGAGGGGGCGCAGCCCCAGCATTTT.

Only a few counts were recorded for this clone. One junction end disagrees with the germline gene, perhaps due to a read error. J is TRBJ1-4 and V is TRBV19, with D possibly being TRBD1 (5 bases). The length of the CDR3 is 12 residues. Germline CDR1 is LNHDA and CDR2 is SQIVND (reference sequence). As DNA, the CDR3 is TGTGCCAGTAGCAACGAACTACGACAGCCTAGTTTT. Its translation is CASSNELRQPSF. The full variable domain, its missing parts supplied by reference TRBV19 and TRBJ1-4, is DGGITQSPKYLFRKEGQNVTLSCEQNLNHDAMYWYRQDPGQGLRLIYYSQIVNDFQKGDIAEGYSVSREKKESFPLTVTSAQKNPTAFYLCASSNELRQPSFGSGTQLSVL.

This clone was detected only once. The rearrangement links TRBV15 to TRBJ2-2; D is undetermined. Trimming removed 5 bases from V and 6 bases from J, with 10 bases in between. This CDR3 spans 13 amino acids. Germline V gene lookup returns CDR1 LNHNV and CDR2 YYDKDF (reference sequence). This CDR3 reads CATSFLPAGELFF. CDR3 nucleotide sequence: TGTGCCACCAGCTTTCTTCCCGCCGGGGAGCTGTTTTTT.

The chain carries TRBV5-1 and TRBJ2-5, with 8 nucleotides matching TRBD1. Germline V gene sequence: CDR1 SGHRS, CDR2 YFSETQ. V gave up 1 base and J gave up 3 bases; unmatched junction bases: 2. The CDR3 has 14 residues. The CDR3 is CASSLQGAEETQYF. The CDR3 bases are TGCGCCAGCAGCTTGCAGGGGGCAGAAGAGACCCAGTACTTC.

This clone was recorded a few times. V is TRBV5-4 and J is TRBJ1-2; 9 bases are shared with TRBD1. V trimming: 5 bases; J trimming: 8 bases; junction bases outside the gene matches: 4. The germline V gene encodes CDR1 SGHNT and CDR2 YYREEE (reference sequence). The CDR3 is made up of 12 amino acids. In DNA, the CDR3 is TGTGCCAGCAGGCTTACAGGGGGCGGCTACACCTTC. Amino acids: CASRLTGGGYTF. Filled out from reference TRBV5-4 and TRBJ1-2, the complete variable domain reads ETGVTQSPTHLIKTRGQQVTLRCSSQSGHNTVSWYQQALGQGPQFIFQYYREEENGRGNFPPRFSGLQFPNYSSELNVNALELDDSALYLCASRLTGGGYTFGSGTRLTVV.

This chain joins TRBV28 and TRBJ2-3; 12 bases are a match to TRBD2. With V trimmed by 6 bases and J by 5 bases, 12 bases remained unmatched. Germline CDR1 is MDHEN and CDR2 is SYDVKM. This CDR3 is 17 amino acids long. DNA of the CDR3: TGTGCCAGCAGCCTACCACTAGCGGGAGGTGGGGGAGATACGCAGTATTTT. Its protein is CASSLPLAGGGGDTQYF.

The CDR3, as DNA: TGTGCCAGCAGCTTAGAAGGCCTAGCGTTTTCCTACGAGCAGTACTTC. Translating it yields CASSLEGLAFSYEQYF. The chain has TRBV7-6 and TRBJ2-7; D is possibly TRBD2 (6 bases). Looked up from germline, CDR1 is SGHVS and CDR2 is FNYEAQ. This CDR3 spans 16 amino acids. The germline V and J ends were trimmed by 1 base and 1 base, with 14 bases remaining between them.

The chain couples TRBV27 to TRBJ2-7; 9 bases align to TRBD1. The CDR3 runs to 15 residues. The germline gives CDR1 MNHEY, CDR2 SMNVEV (reference sequence). The ends lost 7 bases at V and 2 bases at J; junction bases unmatched: 9. The CDR3 loop is CASMPNRGPTYEQYF. The CDR3 DNA reads as TGTGCCAGCATGCCGAACAGGGGGCCAACCTACGAGCAGTACTTC.

The chain couples TRBV9 to TRBJ2-3; the D gene is possibly TRBD1 (6 bases). Germline V lookup: CDR1 SGDLS, CDR2 YYNGEE. The length of the CDR3 is 14 residues. Trimming removed 2 bases at V and 2 bases at J, with 9 bases between. The CDR3 nucleotides are TGTGCCAGCAGCGTTACAGGGTACACAGATACGCAGTATTTT. This gives the protein CASSVTGYTDTQYF.

The rearrangement joins TRBV28 to TRBJ2-1; tentatively, D is TRBD1 (6 bases). V lost 6 bases and J 9 bases, leaving 15 bases between the germline ends. The CDR3 is 13 residues long. CDR1 and CDR2 (germline): MDHEN, SYDVKM. CDR3 sequence: CASSESGASEQFF. The CDR3 DNA is TGTGCCAGCAGCGAATCAGGGGCGAGTGAGCAGTTCTTC.